This TCR beta chain was recovered during a study of CD8+ T cells in alopecia areata. About the study: Treatment comprised oral tofacitinib, 5 to 10 mg twice daily, in treated patients.

The treatment is: oral pan-JAK inhibitor, 5-10 mg twice daily. Lesional scalp punch biopsies and peripheral blood were collected from alopecia areata patients. Notes on this clone: As yet, its antigen is unknown.

It was cDNA, reverse transcribed from extracted RNA, that served as the sequencing template. Using immunoSEQ multiplex PCR, the repertoire was profiled, and TCRdb retains in-frame clones only, with some absent. There are about 160,000 clones in the sample; around 59% occur only once, and 13% to 15% lies in the top ten. Overall study findings and caveats: Greater clonality was observed in lesional scalp samples, especially alopecia totalis/universalis, versus normal scalp.

CDR1 and CDR2 from the germline V gene are SGHRS and YFSETQ. This CDR3 is built from 15 residues. J gave up 2 bases and V 6 bases, and 7 bases lay outside the gene matches. This receptor was identified in a human donor with alopecia areata. V gene TRBV5-1 combines with J gene TRBJ2-3; the match to TRBD2 covers 9 bases. Sequences were derived from CD4+ T cells sorted from blood, sampled at week 24, from a patient treated with tofacitinib. The CDR3 is CASTLAGTLTDTQYF. DNA for the CDR3: TGCGCCAGCACCCTAGCGGGGACTCTCACAGATACGCAGTATTTT.